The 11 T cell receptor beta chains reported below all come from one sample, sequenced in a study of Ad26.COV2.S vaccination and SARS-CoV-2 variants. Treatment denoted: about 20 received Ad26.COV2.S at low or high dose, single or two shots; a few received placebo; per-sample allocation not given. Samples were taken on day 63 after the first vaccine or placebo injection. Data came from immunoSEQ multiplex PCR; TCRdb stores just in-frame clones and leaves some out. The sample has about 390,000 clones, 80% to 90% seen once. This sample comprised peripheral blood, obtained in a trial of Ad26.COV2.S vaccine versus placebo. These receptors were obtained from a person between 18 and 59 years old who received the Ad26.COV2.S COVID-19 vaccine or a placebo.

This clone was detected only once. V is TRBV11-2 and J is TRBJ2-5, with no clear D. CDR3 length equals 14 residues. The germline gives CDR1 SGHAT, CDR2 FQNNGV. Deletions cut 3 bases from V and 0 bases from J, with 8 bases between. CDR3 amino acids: CASSFWRYQETQYF. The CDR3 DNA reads TGTGCCAGCAGCTTTTGGCGGTACCAAGAGACCCAGTACTTC.

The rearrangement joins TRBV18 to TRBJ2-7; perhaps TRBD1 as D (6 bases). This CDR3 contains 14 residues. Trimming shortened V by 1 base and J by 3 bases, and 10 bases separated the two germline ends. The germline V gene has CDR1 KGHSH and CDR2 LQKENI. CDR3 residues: CASSPQQGSYEQYF. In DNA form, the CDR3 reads TGTGCCAGCTCACCACAACAGGGAAGCTACGAGCAGTACTTC.

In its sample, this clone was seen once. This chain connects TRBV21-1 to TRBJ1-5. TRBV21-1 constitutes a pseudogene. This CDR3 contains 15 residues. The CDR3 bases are TGTGCCAGCAGCAAATGGGGGACGAAGGAACAGCCCCAGCATTTT. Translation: CASSKWGTKEQPQHF.

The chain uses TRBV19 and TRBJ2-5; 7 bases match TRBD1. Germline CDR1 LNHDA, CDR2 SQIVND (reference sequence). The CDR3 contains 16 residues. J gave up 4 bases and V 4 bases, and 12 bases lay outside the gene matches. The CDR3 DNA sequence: TGTGCCAGTAGTACGGGGACAGTTTTCGGGCGAGAGACCCAGTACTTC. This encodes CASSTGTVFGRETQYF. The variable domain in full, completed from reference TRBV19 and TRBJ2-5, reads DGGITQSPKYLFRKEGQNVTLSCEQNLNHDAMYWYRQDPGQGLRLIYYSQIVNDFQKGDIAEGYSVSREKKESFPLTVTSAQKNPTAFYLCASSTGTVFGRETQYFGPGTRLLVL.

CDR3 bases: TGTGCCAGCAGCTTGGGGGGAAGGAACACTGAAGCTTTCTTT. Its translation: CASSLGGRNTEAFF. J is TRBJ1-1 and V is TRBV5-6; D unclear. CDR1 and CDR2 from the germline V gene are SGHDT and YYEEEE. This CDR3 has 14 residues. V lost 0 bases, J lost 1 base, and 7 bases lay in between.

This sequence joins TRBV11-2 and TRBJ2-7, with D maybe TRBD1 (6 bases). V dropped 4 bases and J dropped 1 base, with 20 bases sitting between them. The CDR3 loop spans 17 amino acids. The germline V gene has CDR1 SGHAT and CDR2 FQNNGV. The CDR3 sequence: CASSSYTGSHYSYEQYF. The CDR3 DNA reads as TGTGCCAGCAGCTCATATACAGGGAGCCACTATTCCTACGAGCAGTACTTC.

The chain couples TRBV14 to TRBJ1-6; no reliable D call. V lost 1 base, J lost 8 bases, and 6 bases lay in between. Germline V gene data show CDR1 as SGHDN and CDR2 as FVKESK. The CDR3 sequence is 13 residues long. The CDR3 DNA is TGTGCCAGCAGCCAAGTCGGGTATTCACCCCTCCACTTT. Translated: CASSQVGYSPLHF.

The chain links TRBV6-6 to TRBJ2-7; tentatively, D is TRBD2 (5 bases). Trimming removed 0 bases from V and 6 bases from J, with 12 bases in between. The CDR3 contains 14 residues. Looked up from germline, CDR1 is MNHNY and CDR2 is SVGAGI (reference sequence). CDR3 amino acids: CASSYSTIVGEQYF. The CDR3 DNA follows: TGTGCCAGCAGTTACTCGACTATCGTGGGCGAGCAGTACTTC.

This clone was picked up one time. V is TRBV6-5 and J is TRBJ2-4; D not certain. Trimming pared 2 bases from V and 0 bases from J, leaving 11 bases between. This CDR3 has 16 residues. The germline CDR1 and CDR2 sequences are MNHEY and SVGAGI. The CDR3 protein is CASSYRIQLAKNIQYF. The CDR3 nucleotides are TGTGCCAGCAGTTACCGGATCCAACTAGCCAAAAACATTCAGTACTTC.

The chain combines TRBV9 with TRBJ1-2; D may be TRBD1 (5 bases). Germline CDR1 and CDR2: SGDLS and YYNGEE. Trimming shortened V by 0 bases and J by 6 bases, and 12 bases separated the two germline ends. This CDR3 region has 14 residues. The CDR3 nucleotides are TGTGCCAGCAGCGTAGAAGGGGCCCTAGATGGCTACACCTTC. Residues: CASSVEGALDGYTF.

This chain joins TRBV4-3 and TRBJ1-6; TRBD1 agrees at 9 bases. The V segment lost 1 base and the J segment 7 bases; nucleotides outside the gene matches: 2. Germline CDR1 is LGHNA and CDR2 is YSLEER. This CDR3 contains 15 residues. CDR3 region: CASSQGQGGNSPLHF. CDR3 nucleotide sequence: TGCGCCAGCAGCCAAGGACAGGGGGGCAATTCACCCCTCCACTTT.